A single sample is the source of the 14 T cell receptor beta chains below, sequenced in a study of shared clonotypes between healthy human individuals. Produced via immunoSEQ multiplex PCR; TCRdb's table is partial and in-frame only. The profile shows about 2.4 million clones, roughly 93% of them singletons. The source material was naive CD4+ T cells from PBMCs. Specified subset: CD45RA+ positively selected. The receptors come from a man in his late teens or twenties in good health. Some clones in this sample may be carry-over from other donors' samples.

This chain links TRBV30 with TRBJ2-3, with TRBD2 matching 11 bases. CDR3 length: 18 amino acids. Looked up from germline, CDR1 is GTSNPN and CDR2 is SVGIG (reference sequence). V was clipped by 1 base and J by 3 bases; unmatched bases: 12. CDR3 loop: CAWSAPVIAGGPTDTQYF. CDR3 in DNA: TGTGCCTGGAGTGCTCCCGTCATAGCGGGAGGGCCGACAGATACGCAGTATTTT.

This sequence joins TRBV19 and TRBJ2-5; D may correspond to TRBD1 or TRBD2 (6 bases each). The CDR3 contains 15 residues. Trimming pared 4 bases from V and 2 bases from J, leaving 14 bases between. In germline, CDR1 is LNHDA, CDR2 SQIVND (reference sequence). CDR3 DNA sequence: TGTGCCAGTAGTAGAATGCGAGGGGGGCAAGAGACCCAGTACTTC. Translated, it gives CASSRMRGGQETQYF.

The V gene is TRBV7-9, the J gene TRBJ1-4, with D perhaps TRBD1 (6 bases). The CDR3 spans 17 residues. CDR1 is SEHNR, CDR2 FQNEAQ, per germline (reference sequence). The ends were cut back, 3 bases at V and 4 bases at J, with 18 bases in the middle. CDR3 in amino acids: CASSFLGGRPGNEKLFF. DNA for the CDR3: TGTGCCAGCAGCTTCTTGGGGGGGCGCCCGGGTAATGAAAAACTGTTTTTT.

The DNA of the CDR3 is TGTGCCAGTCTTGCCAGCGGGACTCCCTACAATGAGCAGTTCTTC. Translating it yields CASLASGTPYNEQFF. The chain combines TRBV25-1 with TRBJ2-1, with 7 positions matching TRBD2. The CDR3 totals 15 residues. The germline V gene has CDR1 MGHDK and CDR2 SYGVNS. V lost 9 bases, J lost 2 bases, and 10 bases stayed unmatched.

This clone turned up a few times. J is TRBJ1-1 and V is TRBV30; possibly TRBD1 for D (5 bases). The V gene's germline CDR1 is GTSNPN and CDR2 SVGIG (reference sequence). V shed 0 bases and J shed 3 bases, with 8 bases lying between them. This CDR3 region has 13 residues. As DNA, the CDR3 is TGTGCCTGGAGTGTAAGCAGGGACACTGAAGCTTTCTTT. Its translation is CAWSVSRDTEAFF. Combining the CDR3 with reference TRBV30 and TRBJ1-1 gives the whole variable domain SQTIHQWPATLVQPVGSPLSLECTVEGTSNPNLYWYRQAAGRGLQLLFYSVGIGQISSEVPQNLSASRPQDRQFILSSKKLLLSDSGFYLCAWSVSRDTEAFFGQGTRLTVV.

This sequence joins TRBV6-4 and TRBJ1-1; TRBD1 is a possible D gene (6 bases). The V gene lost 0 bases and the J gene lost 1 base, with 27 bases spanning the gap. CDR1 and CDR2 (germline): MRHNA, SNTAGT. The CDR3 has 21 amino acids. CDR3 nucleotide sequence: TGTGCCAGCAGTGACTCGACAAAGACAGGAAGTAAGGGGGGTAGGAACACTGAAGCTTTCTTT. Encoded protein: CASSDSTKTGSKGGRNTEAFF.

This clone was seen once. This chain connects TRBV4-2 to TRBJ1-1; D not certain. V was clipped by 2 bases and J by 10 bases, with 17 bases between them. Germline CDR1 is LGHNA and CDR2 is YNFKEQ. The CDR3 contains 14 residues. The CDR3 sequence: CASSQFNIGDSAFF. In nucleotides, the CDR3 is TGTGCCAGCAGCCAATTCAATATCGGGGATTCAGCTTTCTTT.

The chain combines TRBV19 with TRBJ2-3; 7 bases are shared with TRBD1. The CDR3 is 15 residues long. Germline V gene data show CDR1 as LNHDA and CDR2 as SQIVND (reference sequence). V shed 6 bases and J 2 bases; nucleotides not matched to a gene: 8. The DNA for the CDR3 is TGTGCCAGTAGAAGGACAGGAACCTTCACAGATACGCAGTATTTT. This gives the protein CASRRTGTFTDTQYF. Combining the CDR3 with reference TRBV19 and TRBJ2-3 gives the whole variable domain DGGITQSPKYLFRKEGQNVTLSCEQNLNHDAMYWYRQDPGQGLRLIYYSQIVNDFQKGDIAEGYSVSREKKESFPLTVTSAQKNPTAFYLCASRRTGTFTDTQYFGPGTRLTVL.

J is TRBJ2-7 and V is TRBV30; possible D gene TRBD1, 7 bases. The CDR3 sequence is 13 residues long. The germline gives CDR1 GTSNPN, CDR2 SVGIG (reference sequence). The V and J ends lost 1 base and 5 bases respectively, with 12 bases between them. The CDR3 DNA reads as TGTGCCTGGAGTGGGAGGGGGCTCCACGAGCAGTACTTC. This sequence encodes CAWSGRGLHEQYF.

The J gene is TRBJ2-3, the V gene TRBV28; 8 bases match TRBD2. The CDR3 loop spans 13 amino acids. The V and J ends lost 6 bases and 9 bases, in that order; junction bases with no gene match: 8. Germline CDR1 reads MDHEN; CDR2 reads SYDVKM. The CDR3 reads CASSTPGLETQYF. The CDR3 DNA is TGTGCCAGCAGCACCCCGGGACTAGAAACGCAGTATTTT.

This chain uses TRBV5-1 with TRBJ1-5; no definite D call. V lost 4 bases and J lost 3, with 8 bases in between. This CDR3 has 13 residues. Germline V CDR1 and CDR2: SGHRS, YFSETQ. DNA of the CDR3: TGCGCCAGCAGCGGAGGGCACAATCAGCCCCAGCATTTT. Translating it yields CASSGGHNQPQHF.

This rearrangement joins TRBV29-1 to TRBJ2-1; the match to TRBD2 covers 9 bases. The V gene's germline CDR1 is SQVTM and CDR2 ANQGSEA. The CDR3 covers 13 residues. V shed 5 bases, J shed 9 bases, and the junction held 8 bases outside the gene matches. The CDR3 is CSVRPIAGAEQFF. As DNA, the CDR3 is TGCAGCGTTCGCCCGATAGCGGGAGCTGAGCAGTTCTTC.

J is TRBJ2-1 and V is TRBV7-3; 16 bases match TRBD2. CDR1 is SGHTA, CDR2 FQGTGA, per germline. The CDR3 has 17 residues. V lost 5 bases, J lost 7 bases, and 8 bases stayed unmatched. CDR3 DNA: TGTGCCAGCAGCCCAAAGGGGACTAGCGGGAGGGGGAATGAGCAGTTCTTC. The encoded protein is CASSPKGTSGRGNEQFF.

This chain links TRBV6-6 with TRBJ1-5; no reliable D call. Germline V gene lookup returns CDR1 MNHNY and CDR2 SVGAGI (reference sequence). The CDR3 spans 14 residues. Between the trimmed V and J ends, which lost 2 bases and 0 bases, there was a span of 5 bases. The CDR3 reads CASSYRYSNQPQHF. The DNA of the CDR3 is TGTGCCAGCAGTTACCGGTATAGCAATCAGCCCCAGCATTTT.